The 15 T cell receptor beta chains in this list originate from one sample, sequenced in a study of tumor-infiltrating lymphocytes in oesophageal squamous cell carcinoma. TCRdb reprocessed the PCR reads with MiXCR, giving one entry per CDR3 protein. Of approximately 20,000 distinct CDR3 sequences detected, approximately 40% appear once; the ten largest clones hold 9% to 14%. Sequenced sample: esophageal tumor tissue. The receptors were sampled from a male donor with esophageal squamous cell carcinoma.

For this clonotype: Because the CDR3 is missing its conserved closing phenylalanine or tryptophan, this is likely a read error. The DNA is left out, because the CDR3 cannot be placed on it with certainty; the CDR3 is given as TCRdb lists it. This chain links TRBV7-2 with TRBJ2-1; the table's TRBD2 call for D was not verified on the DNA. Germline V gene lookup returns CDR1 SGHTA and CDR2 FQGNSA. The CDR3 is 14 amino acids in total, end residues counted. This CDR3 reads CASSLSDYEQYFGN.

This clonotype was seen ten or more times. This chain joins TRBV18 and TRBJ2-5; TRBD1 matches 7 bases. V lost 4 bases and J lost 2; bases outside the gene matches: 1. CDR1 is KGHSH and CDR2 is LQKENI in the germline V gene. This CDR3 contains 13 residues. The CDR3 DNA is TGTGCCAGCTCACGGGACAGTCAAGAGACCCAGTACTTC. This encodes CASSRDSQETQYF.

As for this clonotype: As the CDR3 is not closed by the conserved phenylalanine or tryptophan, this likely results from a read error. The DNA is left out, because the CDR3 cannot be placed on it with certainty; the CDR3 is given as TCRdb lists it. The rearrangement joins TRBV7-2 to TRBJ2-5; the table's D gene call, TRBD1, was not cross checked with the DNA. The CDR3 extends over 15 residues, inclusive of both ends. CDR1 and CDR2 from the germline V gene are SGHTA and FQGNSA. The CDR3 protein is CASPTGGNYGYTFGS.

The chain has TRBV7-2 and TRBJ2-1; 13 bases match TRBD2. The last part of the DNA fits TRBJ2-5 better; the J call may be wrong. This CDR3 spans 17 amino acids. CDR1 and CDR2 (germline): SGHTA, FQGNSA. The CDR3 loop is CASSLGTSGTLQETQYF. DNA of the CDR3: TGTGCCAGCAGCCTTGGGACTAGCGGGACCTTACAAGAGACCCAGTACTTC.

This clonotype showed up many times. CDR3 nucleotides: TGTGCCAGCACCAGTTCCCTGGAGCAGTACTTC. As protein: CASTSSLEQYF. This rearrangement joins TRBV6-2 or TRBV6-3 to TRBJ2-5; D is ambiguous. From germline, CDR1 is MNHEY and CDR2 SVGEGT. Trimming shortened V by 7 bases and J by 11 bases, and 14 bases separated the two germline ends. This CDR3 is 11 amino acids long.

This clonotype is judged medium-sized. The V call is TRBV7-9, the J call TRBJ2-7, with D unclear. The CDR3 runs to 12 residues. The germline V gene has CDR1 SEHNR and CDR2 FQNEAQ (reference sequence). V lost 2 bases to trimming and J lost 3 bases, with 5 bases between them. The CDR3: CASSLMIYEQYF. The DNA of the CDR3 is TGTGCCAGCAGCTTAATGATCTACGAGCAGTACTTC.

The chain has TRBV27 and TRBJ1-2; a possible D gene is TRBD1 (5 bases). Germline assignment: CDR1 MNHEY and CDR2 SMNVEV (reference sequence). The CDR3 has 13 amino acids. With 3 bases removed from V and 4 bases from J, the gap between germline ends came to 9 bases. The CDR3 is CASSFGGGYGYTF. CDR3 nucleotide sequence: TGTGCCAGCAGTTTCGGGGGGGGCTATGGCTACACCTTC.

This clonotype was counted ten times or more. CDR3 protein: CAISESGQPQHF. The DNA for the CDR3 is TGTGCCATCAGTGAGTCTGGTCAGCCCCAGCATTTT. V and J are TRBV10-3 and TRBJ1-5; D is unresolved. The V end was cut by 0 bases, the J end by 6 bases, with 3 bases between. CDR1 and CDR2 (germline): ENHRY, SYGVKD. This CDR3 spans 12 amino acids.

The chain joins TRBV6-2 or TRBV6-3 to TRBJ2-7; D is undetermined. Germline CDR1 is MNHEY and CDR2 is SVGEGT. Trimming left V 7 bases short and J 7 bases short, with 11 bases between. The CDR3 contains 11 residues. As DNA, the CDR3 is TGTGCCAGCACCGATTCCCTGGAGCAGTACTTC. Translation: CASTDSLEQYF.

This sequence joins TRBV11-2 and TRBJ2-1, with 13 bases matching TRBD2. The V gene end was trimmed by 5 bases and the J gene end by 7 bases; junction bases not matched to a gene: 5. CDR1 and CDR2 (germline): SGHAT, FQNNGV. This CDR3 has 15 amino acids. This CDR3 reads CASSPTSGRGNEQFF. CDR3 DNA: TGTGCCAGCAGCCCTACTAGCGGGAGGGGGAATGAGCAGTTCTTC.

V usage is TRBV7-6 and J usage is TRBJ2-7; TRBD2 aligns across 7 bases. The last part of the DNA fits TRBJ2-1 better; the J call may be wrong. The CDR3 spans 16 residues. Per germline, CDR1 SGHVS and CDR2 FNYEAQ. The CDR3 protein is CASSATGAGVGDEQFF. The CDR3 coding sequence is TGTGCCAGCAGCGCGACCGGGGCGGGAGTTGGCGATGAGCAGTTCTTC.

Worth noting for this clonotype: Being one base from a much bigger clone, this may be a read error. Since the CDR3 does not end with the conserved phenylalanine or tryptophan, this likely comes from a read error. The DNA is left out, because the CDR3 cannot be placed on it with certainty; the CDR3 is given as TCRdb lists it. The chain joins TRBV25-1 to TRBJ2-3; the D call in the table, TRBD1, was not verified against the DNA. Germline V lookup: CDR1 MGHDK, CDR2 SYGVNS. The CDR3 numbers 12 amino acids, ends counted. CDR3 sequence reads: CASSERGTGQYL.

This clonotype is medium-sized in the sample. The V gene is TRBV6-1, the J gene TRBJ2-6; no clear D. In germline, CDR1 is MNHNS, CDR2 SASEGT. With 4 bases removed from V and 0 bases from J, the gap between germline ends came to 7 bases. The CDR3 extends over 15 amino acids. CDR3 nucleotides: TGTGCCAGCAGTGGATTCTACTCTGGGGCCAACGTCCTGACTTTC. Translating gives CASSGFYSGANVLTF.

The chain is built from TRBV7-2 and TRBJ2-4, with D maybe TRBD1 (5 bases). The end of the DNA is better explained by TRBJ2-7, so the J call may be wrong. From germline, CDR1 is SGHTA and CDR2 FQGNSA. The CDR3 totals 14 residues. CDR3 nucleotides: TGTGCCAGCAGCAAAGCCGTGGACACCTACGAGCAGTACTTC. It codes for CASSKAVDTYEQYF.

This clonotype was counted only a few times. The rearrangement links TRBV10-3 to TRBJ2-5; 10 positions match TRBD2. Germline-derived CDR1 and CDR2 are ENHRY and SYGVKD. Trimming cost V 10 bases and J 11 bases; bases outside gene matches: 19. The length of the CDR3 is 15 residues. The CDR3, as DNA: TGTGCCAGCCGGACTAGCGGCGTTGTGGGGAATGAGCAGTACTTC. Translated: CASRTSGVVGNEQYF.